The 21 T cell receptor beta chains given below trace back to one sample, sequenced in a study of STAT5B mutations in CD4+ large granular lymphocyte leukemia. The method was immunoSEQ multiplex PCR; TCRdb's version includes in-frame clones alone and lacks a portion of them. The table lists over 35,000 clones, roughly 79% of them singletons, with approximately 4% in the top ten. The material sequenced was CD4+ T cells from blood buffy coats. Receptor source: a human donor in good health.

This chain uses TRBV7-8 with TRBJ1-1, with 8 bases matching TRBD1. CDR1 SGHVS and CDR2 FQNEAQ come from the germline V gene. The J segment lost 6 bases and the V segment lost 4 bases, leaving 10 bases of the junction unmatched. The CDR3 length is 15 residues. As DNA, the CDR3 is TGTGCCAGCAGCTCGTCTCTAGGACAGGGCCCTGAAGCTTTCTTT. Translation gives CASSSSLGQGPEAFF.

The J gene is TRBJ1-3, the V gene TRBV10-3; 12 nucleotides agree with TRBD1. J was trimmed by 0 bases and V by 7 bases; bases with no gene match: 10. Germline CDR1 ENHRY, CDR2 SYGVKD. The CDR3 has 18 residues. DNA for the CDR3: TGTGCCATCAACCCCGGGACAGGGGGCCTTTCCTCTGGAAACACCATATATTTT. Protein: CAINPGTGGLSSGNTIYF.

Details on this clone: Compared with germline, one end of the junction differs, possibly owing to a read error. The chain recombines TRBV11-2 with TRBJ2-1; 16 bases line up with TRBD2. The CDR3 sequence is 17 residues long. Per the germline V gene, CDR1 is SGHAT and CDR2 is FQNNGV. In DNA, the CDR3 is TGTGCCGGCAGCGATGGGACTAGCGGGAGGGCCAGGAGTGAGCAGTTCTTC. Amino acids: CAGSDGTSGRARSEQFF.

This clone was found a few times. The chain uses TRBV29-1 and TRBJ1-5; no clear D. Germline-derived CDR1 and CDR2 are SQVTM and ANQGSEA. This CDR3 has 12 amino acids. The V and J ends lost 7 bases and 8 bases respectively, with 15 bases between them. The CDR3 loop is CSAKFGGEPQHF. The CDR3 DNA sequence: TGCAGCGCCAAATTTGGAGGTGAGCCCCAGCATTTT.

The chain carries TRBV6-1 and TRBJ1-2; D not resolved. The CDR3 covers 14 residues. CDR1 and CDR2 (germline): MNHNS, SASEGT. V gave up 1 base and J gave up 8 bases, with 14 bases separating them. The CDR3 region has the DNA TGTGCCAGCAGTGAAGACGGCGCGGCGAAAGGCTACACCTTC. Its protein product is CASSEDGAAKGYTF.

The chain employs TRBV28 and TRBJ1-2; no clear D. The CDR3 is 12 amino acids. V was trimmed by 3 bases and J by 4 bases, leaving 6 bases between them. Germline V gene data show CDR1 as MDHEN and CDR2 as SYDVKM. The CDR3 region is CASSLSFYGYTF. In nucleotides, the CDR3 is TGTGCCAGCAGTTTGTCCTTCTATGGCTACACCTTC.

The chain recombines TRBV2 with TRBJ1-4; no definite D call. This CDR3 contains 11 residues. Germline V gene sequence: CDR1 SNHLY, CDR2 FYNNEI. Deletions cut 10 bases from V and 7 bases from J, with 10 bases between. As DNA, the CDR3 is TGTGCCACCCAAGACGGTGAAAAACTGTTTTTT. As protein: CATQDGEKLFF.

The chain links TRBV19 to TRBJ2-7; TRBD1 or TRBD2 may be the D gene (5 bases each). The V end lost 4 bases, the J end lost 4 bases, and 11 bases lay between the germline ends. The CDR3 extends over 13 amino acids. Germline V gives CDR1 LNHDA, CDR2 SQIVND (reference sequence). CDR3 nucleotides: TGTGCCAGTAGTACCGGGACCCCGTACGAGCAGTACTTC. Its translation is CASSTGTPYEQYF.

The V gene is TRBV10-3, the J gene TRBJ1-1; D gene uncertain. This CDR3 has 15 residues. The germline CDR1 and CDR2 sequences are ENHRY and SYGVKD. V dropped 0 bases and J dropped 3 bases, with 11 bases sitting between them. The DNA for the CDR3 is TGTGCCATCAGTGAGTCGGGGAACTTTTACACTGAAGCTTTCTTT. Its translation is CAISESGNFYTEAFF.

The V gene is TRBV7-8, the J gene TRBJ2-2; D gene unclear. V was trimmed by 5 bases and J by 4 bases, leaving 8 bases between them. CDR1 is SGHVS and CDR2 is FQNEAQ in the germline V gene. This CDR3 comprises 13 residues. DNA for the CDR3: TGTGCCAGCAGCCCTGGAACCACCGGGGAGCTGTTTTTT. It codes for CASSPGTTGELFF.

The chain employs TRBV5-5 and TRBJ2-5; tentatively, D is TRBD1 (6 bases). Trimming cost V 3 bases and J 0 bases, with 9 bases left between them. This CDR3 region has 14 residues. Germline assignment: CDR1 SGHKS and CDR2 YYEKEE (reference sequence). The CDR3 protein is CASSSGTYQETQYF. In nucleotides, the CDR3 is TGTGCCAGCAGCTCCGGGACATACCAAGAGACCCAGTACTTC.

This clone has a single count. This chain connects TRBV28 to TRBJ1-2; D uncertain. This CDR3 is built from 13 residues. Germline V CDR1 and CDR2: MDHEN, SYDVKM. Deletions cut 3 bases from V and 8 bases from J, with 13 bases between. The CDR3 is CASSFLTSGGYTF. The CDR3 nucleotides read TGTGCCAGCAGTTTTCTAACCTCAGGCGGCTACACCTTC.

V usage is TRBV30 and J usage is TRBJ1-2; 8 bases are a match to TRBD1. This CDR3 comprises 13 residues. Germline CDR1 is GTSNPN and CDR2 is SVGIG (reference sequence). The J segment lost 8 bases and the V segment lost 7 bases, leaving 12 bases of the junction unmatched. CDR3 protein: CALNRDRPAGYTF. DNA for the CDR3: TGTGCCTTGAATAGGGACAGGCCGGCAGGCTACACCTTC. The full variable domain, completed using reference TRBV30 and TRBJ1-2, is SQTIHQWPATLVQPVGSPLSLECTVEGTSNPNLYWYRQAAGRGLQLLFYSVGIGQISSEVPQNLSASRPQDRQFILSSKKLLLSDSGFYLCALNRDRPAGYTFGSGTRLTVV.

V usage is TRBV7-9 and J usage is TRBJ2-5, with TRBD2 as a possible D gene (7 bases). The germline CDR1 and CDR2 sequences are SEHNR and FQNEAQ (reference sequence). The germline V and J ends were trimmed by 5 bases and 5 bases, with 18 bases remaining between them. The CDR3 runs to 15 residues. The CDR3 bases are TGTGCCAGCAGCCACGGGGAGGGGGGCGTGGAGACCCAGTACTTC. As protein: CASSHGEGGVETQYF.

This chain joins TRBV10-3 and TRBJ2-3; 7 nucleotides align to TRBD2. The CDR3 is 15 amino acids. J gave up 3 bases and V 4 bases, and 7 bases lay outside the gene matches. Per germline, CDR1 ENHRY and CDR2 SYGVKD. The CDR3 protein is CAISAFVGRTDTQYF. The CDR3 bases are TGTGCCATCAGTGCCTTTGTCGGGAGGACAGATACGCAGTATTTT.

The rearrangement joins TRBV30 to TRBJ2-2; the D gene is possibly TRBD2 (6 bases). CDR1 and CDR2 from the germline V gene are GTSNPN and SVGIG (reference sequence). The CDR3 extends over 13 amino acids. V lost 3 bases, J lost 10 bases, and 15 bases lay in between. The CDR3 DNA reads as TGTGCCTGGAGCGCATCCGCGGGGTCGGAGCTGTTTTTT. Encoded protein: CAWSASAGSELFF.

In DNA form, the CDR3 reads TGTGCCAGCAGTACGGACAGGGCACAAGAGACCCAGTACTTC. Its translation: CASSTDRAQETQYF. The J gene is TRBJ2-5, the V gene TRBV6-5; 8 bases line up with TRBD1. Looked up from germline, CDR1 is MNHEY and CDR2 is SVGAGI. V gave up 5 bases and J gave up 2 bases; unmatched junction bases: 4. The CDR3 has 14 residues.

V usage is TRBV28 and J usage is TRBJ1-2; D gene uncertain. Trimming shortened V by 2 bases and J by 4 bases, and 11 bases separated the two germline ends. Germline V gene lookup returns CDR1 MDHEN and CDR2 SYDVKM. This CDR3 is 14 amino acids long. The CDR3 DNA reads as TGTGCCAGCAGTTTACTGGCAGACCCCTATGGCTACACCTTC. It translates to CASSLLADPYGYTF.

This chain joins TRBV7-2 and TRBJ1-2, with D possibly being TRBD1 (5 bases). Germline V lookup: CDR1 SGHTA, CDR2 FQGNSA. V lost 1 base and J 8 bases, leaving 11 bases between the germline ends. CDR3 length equals 13 residues. CDR3 loop: CASSLGGDLGYTF. Here the CDR3 DNA reads TGTGCCAGCAGCTTAGGGGGGGATTTAGGCTACACCTTC.

The gene calls are TRBV15 and TRBJ2-7; D uncertain. V was clipped by 0 bases and J by 6 bases, with 12 bases between them. This CDR3 contains 14 residues. Germline V gives CDR1 LNHNV, CDR2 YYDKDF (reference sequence). The CDR3 DNA reads TGTGCCACCAGCAGAGATCTCTGGGGTGGCGAGCAGTACTTC. Encoded protein: CATSRDLWGGEQYF.

The chain recombines TRBV9 with TRBJ1-1; tentative D call: TRBD1 (6 bases). V was shortened by 4 bases and J by 3 bases, with 10 bases between the two germline ends. This CDR3 has 13 amino acids. CDR1 SGDLS and CDR2 YYNGEE come from the germline V gene. The CDR3 protein is CASSLKGDTEAFF. The CDR3 DNA reads as TGTGCCAGCAGCTTAAAGGGGGACACTGAAGCTTTCTTT.